This T cell receptor beta chain was captured by sequencing in a study of blood T cell repertoires in COVID-19. Study information: Researchers got acute and convalescent COVID-19 samples from the United States, Italy and Spain.

Participants spanned ages about 18 to 95 years and resided in 20 to 30 US areas. Participant-reported clinical history was the basis for cohort assignment. Clones were sequenced by immunoSEQ multiplex PCR, and TCRdb holds only the in-frame ones, with some missing. The repertoire includes roughly 250,000 clones, about 80% of them detected once, and 3.6% sits in the top ten. The CDR3 loop spans 15 amino acids. The germline V gene encodes CDR1 LGHNA and CDR2 YNFKEQ. The trim removed 0 bases at V and 7 bases at J, leaving 5 bases unmatched. This clone was found a few times. This TCR derives from a woman in her thirties or forties who had been exposed to COVID-19. The V call is TRBV4-2, the J call TRBJ2-4; 8 positions match TRBD2. Sequenced material: PBMCs or T cells enriched from blood (not recorded which). The DNA of the CDR3 is TGTGCCAGCAGCCAAGATGGGACTAGGGCGAACATTCAGTACTTC. It codes for CASSQDGTRANIQYF.